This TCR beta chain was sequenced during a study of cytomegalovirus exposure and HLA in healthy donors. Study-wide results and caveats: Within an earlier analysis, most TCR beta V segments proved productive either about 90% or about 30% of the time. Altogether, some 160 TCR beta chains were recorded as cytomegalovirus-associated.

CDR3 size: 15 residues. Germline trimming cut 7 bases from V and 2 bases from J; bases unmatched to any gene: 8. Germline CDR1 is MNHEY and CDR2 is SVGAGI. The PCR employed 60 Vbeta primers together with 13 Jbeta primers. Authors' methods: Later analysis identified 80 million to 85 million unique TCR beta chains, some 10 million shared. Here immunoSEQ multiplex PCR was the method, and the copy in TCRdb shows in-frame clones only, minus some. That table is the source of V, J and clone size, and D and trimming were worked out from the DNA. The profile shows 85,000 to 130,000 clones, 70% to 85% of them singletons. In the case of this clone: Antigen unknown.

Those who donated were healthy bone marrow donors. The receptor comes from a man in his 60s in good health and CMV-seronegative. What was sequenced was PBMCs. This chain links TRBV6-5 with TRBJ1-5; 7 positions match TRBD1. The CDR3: CASNKGGQRNQPQHF. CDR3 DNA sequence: TGTGCCAGCAACAAAGGGGGACAGCGCAATCAGCCCCAGCATTTT.